This is a list of T cell receptor beta chains from one sample in a study of beta chain features in type 1 diabetes. Some clones are missing from TCRdb's copy, which holds only in-frame ones; the method was immunoSEQ multiplex PCR. Among 900,000 or so clones listed, 17% were seen once. Sample: naive CD4+ T cells from blood. The receptor set was obtained from a young woman in good health. Both conserved end residues are part of each CDR3. Each record gives: CDR3 length, D gene, clone size, J gene, V gene, CDR3 protein, CDR3 DNA. D genes are given only for firm matches. Size values are once, few and many counts, or a class for expanded clones, and some rows have none.

>11|-|-|TRBJ1-5|TRBV28
CASSSPRPQHF
TGTGCCAGCAGTTCTCCCCGGCCCCAGCATTTT
>13|-|-|TRBJ2-1|TRBV5-1
CASSLGSYNEQFF
TGCGCCAGCAGCTTAGGCTCTTACAATGAGCAGTTCTTC
>16|TRBD2|few|TRBJ2-1|TRBV5-1
CASSLASAGVANEQFF
TGCGCCAGCAGCTTGGCGAGCGCGGGAGTAGCCAATGAGCAGTTCTTC
>13|-|-|TRBJ2-5|TRBV5-1
CASSLASRETQYF
TGCGCCAGCAGCTTGGCCAGTCGGGAGACCCAGTACTTC
>16|TRBD1|few|TRBJ2-2|TRBV10-3
CAISGQGAINTGELFF
TGTGCCATCAGCGGACAGGGGGCCATAAACACCGGGGAGCTGTTTTTT
>13|-|-|TRBJ2-7|TRBV6-5
CASSRMTSYEQYF
TGTGCCAGCAGCCGAATGACCTCCTACGAGCAGTACTTC
>13|-|-|TRBJ1-5|TRBV28
CASEQGGNQPQHF
TGTGCCAGCGAACAGGGAGGCAATCAGCCCCAGCATTTT
>18|TRBD2|few|TRBJ2-5|TRBV10-3
CAISPRGGRPHGGETQYF
TGTGCCATCAGCCCACGGGGGGGCAGGCCCCATGGTGGCGAGACCCAGTACTTC
>11|-|few|TRBJ2-7|TRBV10-3
CATDNSYEQYF
TGTGCCACGGACAACTCCTACGAGCAGTACTTC
>14|TRBD1|few|TRBJ2-2|TRBV7-2
CASRDRVYTGELFF
TGTGCCAGCCGAGACAGGGTTTACACCGGGGAGCTGTTTTTT
>17|-|-|TRBJ2-5|TRBV7-2
CASSLDLYRLIEETQYF
TGTGCCAGCAGCTTAGATCTCTACAGGTTAATTGAAGAGACCCAGTACTTC
>15|-|-|TRBJ1-1|TRBV28
CASSSSGGSHTEAFF
TGTGCCAGCAGCTCCTCTGGGGGGTCTCACACTGAAGCTTTCTTT
>15|TRBD2|-|TRBJ2-1|TRBV19
CASSLEGLAGAKQFF
TGTGCCAGTAGTCTTGAGGGCCTAGCGGGAGCTAAGCAGTTCTTC
>14|TRBD2|-|TRBJ2-2|TRBV2
CASSERLAGGGLFF
TGTGCCAGCAGTGAAAGGCTAGCGGGAGGGGGTTTGTTTTTT
>15|-|-|TRBJ2-1|TRBV7-8
CASSFGSFSYNEQFF
TGTGCCAGCAGCTTCGGTTCGTTCTCCTACAATGAGCAGTTCTTC
>11|-|few|TRBJ2-7|TRBV2
CASGTHYEQYF
TGTGCCAGCGGGACCCACTACGAGCAGTACTTC
>17|TRBD2|-|TRBJ2-2|TRBV13
CASSLFLAGDITGELFF
TGTGCCAGCAGCTTATTCCTAGCGGGAGATATAACCGGGGAGCTGTTTTTT
>16|-|-|TRBJ2-7|TRBV5-6
CASSAVTFGSSYEQYF
TGTGCCAGCAGCGCGGTGACCTTTGGGTCCTCCTACGAGCAGTACTTC
>13|TRBD1|few|TRBJ1-2|TRBV19
CASNVRGQDGYTF
TGTGCCAGTAACGTAAGGGGGCAGGACGGCTACACCTTC
>14|-|few|TRBJ2-7|TRBV5-4
CASSTKQGSGEQYF
TGTGCCAGCAGCACAAAGCAGGGTTCGGGCGAGCAGTACTTC
>16|-|-|TRBJ1-2|TRBV9
CASSVEATHTGYGYTF
TGTGCCAGCAGCGTAGAAGCGACACATACGGGGTATGGCTACACCTTC
>15|-|few|TRBJ2-7|TRBV5-1
CASSTAPDGHYEQYF
TGCGCCAGCAGCACGGCTCCGGACGGGCACTACGAGCAGTACTTC
>13|-|few|TRBJ1-2|TRBV28
CASSTGTGYGYTF
TGTGCCAGCAGCACTGGGACGGGGTATGGCTACACCTTC
>14|-|few|TRBJ2-1|TRBV6-5
CASSEWLVTTEQFF
TGTGCCAGCAGTGAATGGCTGGTGACTACCGAGCAGTTCTTC
>17|TRBD2|-|TRBJ2-7|TRBV28
CASSLLRGTSRDYEQYF
TGTGCCAGCAGCCTCCTCCGGGGGACTAGCCGAGACTACGAGCAGTACTTC
>16|TRBD1|-|TRBJ1-4|TRBV9
CASSEGAGVTNEKLFF
TGTGCCAGCAGCGAGGGGGCAGGGGTAACTAATGAAAAACTGTTTTTT
>13|TRBD1|few|TRBJ1-2|TRBV18
CASSRTGETGYTF
TGTGCCAGCTCACGGACAGGGGAAACTGGCTACACCTTC
>16|TRBD1|-|TRBJ1-1|TRBV4-2
CASSPAQDRANTEAFF
TGTGCCAGCAGCCCCGCCCAGGACAGGGCGAACACTGAAGCTTTCTTT
>14|-|-|TRBJ2-2|TRBV25-1
CASSESGNTGELFF
TGTGCCAGCAGTGAATCAGGGAACACCGGGGAGCTGTTTTTT
>15|TRBD1|-|TRBJ2-1|TRBV7-2
CASSLFVTGPNEQFF
TGTGCCAGCAGCTTATTCGTGACAGGGCCGAATGAGCAGTTCTTC
>13|-|-|TRBJ2-7|TRBV11-1
CASSFDREDEQYF
TGTGCCAGCAGCTTTGACAGGGAGGACGAGCAGTACTTC
>12|-|-|TRBJ2-5|TRBV4-2
CASSQDGKTQYF
TGTGCCAGCAGCCAAGATGGCAAGACCCAGTACTTC
>15|-|-|TRBJ1-2|TRBV7-9
CASSLWGGSNYGYTF
TGTGCCAGCAGCCTCTGGGGGGGCTCTAACTATGGCTACACCTTC
>13|TRBD1|-|TRBJ2-7|TRBV6-4
CASSAGTAYEQYF
TGTGCCAGCAGCGCCGGGACAGCCTACGAGCAGTACTTC
>13|-|-|TRBJ1-5|TRBV15
CATSRGLDQPQHF
TGTGCCACCAGCAGAGGACTCGATCAGCCCCAGCATTTT
>17|-|many|TRBJ2-6|TRBV4-3
CASSQEAGSSGANVLTF
TGCGCCAGCAGCCAAGAAGCCGGAAGCTCTGGGGCCAACGTCCTGACTTTC